Below, 21 T cell receptor beta chains from the same sample are listed, as sequenced in a study of control samples from healthy donors and cancer patients. The repertoire was sequenced with immunoSEQ multiplex PCR; TCRdb's copy has only in-frame clones and lacks some. The sample yields approximately 49,000 clones, 89% seen once. Sequenced input: PBMCs. All receptors come from a man aged 40-55 years with colorectal cancer.

V usage is TRBV19 and J usage is TRBJ1-2; D not certain. The germline V gene has CDR1 LNHDA and CDR2 SQIVND (reference sequence). This CDR3 has 14 amino acids. The germline V and J ends were trimmed by 5 bases and 9 bases, with 19 bases remaining between them. The CDR3 here is CASSAGSGPLSYTF. In DNA, the CDR3 is TGTGCCAGTAGTGCTGGGTCAGGACCGTTGAGCTACACCTTC.

The chain combines TRBV24-1 with TRBJ2-4, with TRBD1 matching 8 bases. CDR1 is KGHDR, CDR2 SFDVKD, per germline. After removal of 0 bases from V and 9 bases from J, the junction contained 9 bases not matched to a gene. The CDR3 consists of 16 residues. The CDR3 coding sequence is TGTGCCACCAGTGATTTGGCAGGGGGCTCTGGAGGCATTCAGTACTTC. This codes for CATSDLAGGSGGIQYF.

The chain couples TRBV7-2 to TRBJ1-2; 8 nucleotides line up with TRBD1. With V trimmed by 3 bases and J by 6 bases, 9 bases remained unmatched. The CDR3 is 15 residues long. Germline V CDR1 and CDR2: SGHTA, FQGNSA. The CDR3 sequence: CASSLDRASMNGYTF. CDR3 nucleotide sequence: TGTGCCAGCAGCTTGGACAGGGCGAGTATGAATGGCTACACCTTC.

The chain combines TRBV24-1 with TRBJ2-3, with D tentatively TRBD1 (5 bases). The V gene's germline CDR1 is KGHDR and CDR2 SFDVKD. CDR3 length: 15 residues. Trimming took off 7 bases at V and 7 bases at J, with 20 bases between the two ends. The CDR3 DNA reads as TGTGCCACCAGCGTTACAGGAGACACTGGGAATACGCAGTATTTT. The encoded protein is CATSVTGDTGNTQYF.

The CDR3 loop reads CASSFSTSGRPYEQYF. Written as DNA, the CDR3 is TGTGCCAGCAGTTTCTCGACTAGCGGGAGACCCTACGAGCAGTACTTC. The chain employs TRBV27 and TRBJ2-7, with 12 positions matching TRBD2. Trimming at V came to 3 bases and at J to 2 bases, leaving 5 bases not matched to a gene. The CDR3 covers 16 residues. The germline V gene encodes CDR1 MNHEY and CDR2 SMNVEV (reference sequence).

This chain links TRBV6-5 with TRBJ2-3; 14 bases map to TRBD2. CDR3 length equals 15 residues. The germline CDR1 and CDR2 sequences are MNHEY and SVGAGI. Trimming at V came to 7 bases and at J to 6 bases, leaving 6 bases not matched to a gene. The CDR3 nucleotides read TGTGCCAGCACCGGACTAGCGGGAGGAGGGGATACGCAGTATTTT. Its translation: CASTGLAGGGDTQYF.

V and J are TRBV24-1 and TRBJ2-2; no clear D gene. Germline values: CDR1 KGHDR, CDR2 SFDVKD. Trimming left V 1 base short and J 1 base short, with 6 bases between. The CDR3 length is 15 residues. CDR3 protein: CATSDLRENTGELFF. The CDR3 region has the DNA TGTGCCACCAGTGATTTAAGAGAGAACACCGGGGAGCTGTTTTTT.

The chain carries TRBV2 and TRBJ2-2; 9 bases line up with TRBD1. Trimming took 4 bases from V and 5 from J; bases not matched to a gene: 5. The germline V gene encodes CDR1 SNHLY and CDR2 FYNNEI. The CDR3 consists of 15 residues. The CDR3 region has the DNA TGTGCCAGCAGTGGGGGGACAGGGAGGACCGGGGAGCTGTTTTTT. It translates to CASSGGTGRTGELFF.

V is TRBV29-1 and J is TRBJ2-2, with a possible D match to TRBD2 (5 bases). Germline V CDR1 and CDR2: SQVTM, ANQGSEA. Trimming shortened V by 7 bases and J by 1 base, and 10 bases separated the two germline ends. The CDR3 loop spans 13 amino acids. In DNA, the CDR3 is TGCAGCGCCGAGGAGGAGAACACCGGGGAGCTGTTTTTT. Residues: CSAEEENTGELFF.

The chain combines TRBV5-5 with TRBJ1-5; maybe TRBD1 (5 bases). This CDR3 is built from 14 residues. Germline assignment: CDR1 SGHKS and CDR2 YYEKEE (reference sequence). Trimming took off 2 bases at V and 7 bases at J, with 13 bases between the two ends. CDR3: CASSFRTSRQPQHF. The CDR3 nucleotides read TGTGCCAGCAGCTTCAGGACAAGCCGGCAGCCCCAGCATTTT.

A single count supports this clone. The rearrangement joins TRBV11-3 to TRBJ1-1; D gene ambiguous. The CDR3 covers 13 residues. The V end lost 1 base, the J end lost 8 bases, and 11 bases lay between the germline ends. CDR1 is SGHNT and CDR2 is YENEEA in the germline V gene. The chain's CDR3 is CASSLGTLQEAFF. In DNA form, the CDR3 reads TGTGCCAGCAGCTTAGGGACGCTACAAGAAGCTTTCTTT.

The rearrangement uses TRBV18 and TRBJ1-1, with D uncertain. Germline CDR1 KGHSH, CDR2 LQKENI. This CDR3 spans 16 amino acids. Trimming removed 0 bases at V and 4 bases at J, with 15 bases between. CDR3 protein: CASSPPLRSGFTEAFF. Written as DNA, the CDR3 is TGTGCCAGCTCACCACCACTTCGGTCTGGGTTCACTGAAGCTTTCTTT.

The CDR3 region has the DNA TGTGCCAGCAGCATTGGACTAGCACTTGAGCAGTTCTTC. Translating it yields CASSIGLALEQFF. This chain joins TRBV4-2 and TRBJ2-1, with 8 bases matching TRBD2. CDR1 and CDR2 from the germline V gene are LGHNA and YNFKEQ. Trimming removed 5 bases from V and 9 bases from J; junction bases left unmatched: 6. CDR3 length: 13 amino acids.

The chain uses TRBV6-5 and TRBJ1-2; TRBD1 might be the D (5 bases). Trimming pared 0 bases from V and 3 bases from J, leaving 11 bases between. The CDR3 runs to 15 residues. Germline V CDR1 and CDR2: MNHEY, SVGAGI. CDR3 in amino acids: CASSYSNGGDYGYTF. In nucleotides, the CDR3 is TGTGCCAGCAGTTACTCGAACGGGGGGGACTATGGCTACACCTTC.

This clone was counted between two and nine times. This rearrangement joins TRBV7-2 to TRBJ2-7; D is unclear. Deletions cut 3 bases from V and 0 bases from J, with 12 bases between. The length of the CDR3 is 15 residues. Germline V gives CDR1 SGHTA, CDR2 FQGNSA. CDR3 in DNA: TGTGCCAGCAGCTTGTGGGCAACCAGCTCCTACGAGCAGTACTTC. This translates into CASSLWATSSYEQYF.

The V call is TRBV5-1, the J call TRBJ2-5; 11 nucleotides line up with TRBD2. The length of the CDR3 is 18 residues. CDR1 SGHRS and CDR2 YFSETQ come from the germline V gene. V was pared by 2 bases and J by 6 bases, with 15 bases of the junction left unmatched. In nucleotides, the CDR3 is TGCGCCAGCAGCTTAGTCCCCGTAGCGGGAGGGCCAGAACAGACCCAGTACTTC. This sequence encodes CASSLVPVAGGPEQTQYF. Looking up the rest from reference TRBV5-1 and TRBJ2-5 gives the full variable domain: KAGVTQTPRYLIKTRGQQVTLSCSPISGHRSVSWYQQTPGQGLQFLFEYFSETQRNKGNFPGRFSGRQFSNSRSEMNVSTLELGDSALYLCASSLVPVAGGPEQTQYFGPGTRLLVL.

This clone was picked up one time. The chain links TRBV7-2 to TRBJ2-4, with TRBD1 as a possible D gene (5 bases). The V and J ends lost 5 bases and 0 bases respectively, with 23 bases between them. The CDR3 consists of 19 residues. From germline, CDR1 is SGHTA and CDR2 FQGNSA. The CDR3 coding sequence is TGTGCCAGCAGCACACCATTCGCAAAGGGGCTACTAGCCAAAAACATTCAGTACTTC. This sequence encodes CASSTPFAKGLLAKNIQYF.

Comments on this clone: The junction and the germline gene differ at one end; a read error may be behind it. Other DNA sequences in the same sample also yield this CDR3. The chain links TRBV5-4 to TRBJ2-7; 8 bases are shared with TRBD2. Per the germline V gene, CDR1 is SGHNT and CDR2 is YYREEE (reference sequence). The CDR3 consists of 15 residues. The DNA of the CDR3 is TGCGCCAGCAGCTTCGAAGCGGGAGCAAACCACGAGCAGTACTTC. This codes for CASSFEAGANHEQYF.

The J gene is TRBJ2-7, the V gene TRBV9, with D possibly called TRBD1 or TRBD2 (5 bases each). Trimming removed 4 bases at V and 4 bases at J, with 15 bases between. CDR3 length: 14 residues. Germline CDR1 SGDLS, CDR2 YYNGEE. The CDR3 DNA reads TGTGCCAGCAGCCCCGGGACCTCCCTGTACGAGCAGTACTTC. Translated, it gives CASSPGTSLYEQYF. The full variable domain, completed using reference TRBV9 and TRBJ2-7, is DSGVTQTPKHLITATGQRVTLRCSPRSGDLSVYWYQQSLDQGLQFLIQYYNGEERAKGNILERFSAQQFPDLHSELNLSSLELGDSALYFCASSPGTSLYEQYFGPGTRLTVT.

This chain links TRBV16 with TRBJ1-1; possibly TRBD1 for D (5 bases). The CDR3 sequence is 15 residues long. Germline CDR1 KGHSY, CDR2 FQNENV. The ends were cut back, 0 bases at V and 3 bases at J, with 11 bases in the middle. The CDR3: CASSQSAGRDTEAFF. The DNA for the CDR3 is TGTGCCAGCAGCCAATCGGCAGGGCGGGACACTGAAGCTTTCTTT.

The V call is TRBV19, the J call TRBJ1-6; 10 nucleotides agree with TRBD1. The CDR3 runs to 15 residues. From germline, CDR1 is LNHDA and CDR2 SQIVND (reference sequence). Trimming cost V 3 bases and J 8 bases; bases outside gene matches: 4. The CDR3 spells CASSIRTGGDSPLHF. CDR3 sequence (DNA): TGTGCCAGTAGTATTCGGACAGGGGGAGATTCACCCCTCCACTTT.